This T cell receptor (beta chain) was found in a study of OX40 agonist ivuxolimab in advanced cancers. In the study overall: Three patients, one with hepatocellular carcinoma and two with cutaneous melanoma, achieved partial responses.

This CDR3 comprises 14 residues. CDR1 is SGHDT, CDR2 YYEEEE, per germline. J lost 2 bases, V lost 6 bases, and 7 bases had no gene match. Sequencing was performed with immunoSEQ multiplex PCR; in TCRdb, only in-frame clones are kept and a portion is missing. The data show some 71,000 clones, 84% seen once. The rearrangement links TRBV5-6 to TRBJ2-7, with 8 bases fitting TRBD2. The TCR sequence derives from an adult with an advanced solid tumor such as melanoma, head and neck, liver or kidney cancer. The sample was CD4+ or CD8+ T cells sorted from blood, taken in a trial of the OX40 agonist ivuxolimab. CDR3 bases: TGTGCCAGCATCCGAGCGGGAGACCCCTACGAGCAGTACTTC. It translates to CASIRAGDPYEQYF.